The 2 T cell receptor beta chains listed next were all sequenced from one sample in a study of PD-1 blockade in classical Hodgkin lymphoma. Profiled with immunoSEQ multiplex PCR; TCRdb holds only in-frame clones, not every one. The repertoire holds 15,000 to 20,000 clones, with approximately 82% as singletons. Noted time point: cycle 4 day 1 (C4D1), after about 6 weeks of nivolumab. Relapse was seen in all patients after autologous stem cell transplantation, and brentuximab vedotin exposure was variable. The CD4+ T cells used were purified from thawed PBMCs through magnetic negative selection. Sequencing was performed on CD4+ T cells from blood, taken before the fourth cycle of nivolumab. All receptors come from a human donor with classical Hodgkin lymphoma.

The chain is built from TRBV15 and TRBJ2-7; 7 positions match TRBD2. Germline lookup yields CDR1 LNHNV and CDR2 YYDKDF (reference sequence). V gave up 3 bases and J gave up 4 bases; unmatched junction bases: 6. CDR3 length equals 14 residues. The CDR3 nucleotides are TGTGCCACCAGCAGGGGGGGGGACGCGTACGAGCAGTACTTC. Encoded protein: CATSRGGDAYEQYF.

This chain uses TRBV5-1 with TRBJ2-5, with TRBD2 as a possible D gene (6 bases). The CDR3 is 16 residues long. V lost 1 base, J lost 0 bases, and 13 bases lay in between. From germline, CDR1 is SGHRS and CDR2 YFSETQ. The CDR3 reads CASSLRPSSDQETQYF. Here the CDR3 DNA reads TGCGCCAGCAGCTTGCGCCCCTCTAGCGACCAAGAGACCCAGTACTTC.